This entry lists 17 T cell receptor beta chains sequenced from one sample in a study of CD8 T cells in Susac syndrome. The RNA input was roughly 0.45 to 1 ug, and it was reverse transcribed with random hexamers. TCRdb reprocessed the immunoSEQ multiplex PCR reads with MiXCR, giving one entry per CDR3 protein. Of around 200,000 distinct CDR3 sequences listed, nearly 97% are singletons. The sequenced sample was CD4+ T cells from PBMCs. These receptors were taken from a human donor with multiple sclerosis.

The chain employs TRBV10-3 and TRBJ1-2; 8 nucleotides match TRBD1. This CDR3 is built from 14 residues. The germline gives CDR1 ENHRY, CDR2 SYGVKD. J lost 3 bases, V lost 2 bases, and 2 bases had no gene match. DNA of the CDR3: TGTGCCATCAGTGAGGTACAGGGGGACTATGGCTACACCTTC. Its protein is CAISEVQGDYGYTF.

The J gene is TRBJ2-3, the V gene TRBV20-1; D call uncertain. With 6 bases removed from V and 6 bases from J, the gap between germline ends came to 13 bases. The CDR3 is 12 residues long. CDR1 is DFQATT, CDR2 SNEGSKA, per germline (reference sequence). The CDR3 bases are TGCAGTGCAAGGGCTAGGGTCGATACGCAGTATTTT. Translation gives CSARARVDTQYF.

As for this clonotype: Germline and junction disagree at one end, which may indicate a read error. The rearrangement uses TRBV3-1 and TRBJ2-6; 8 positions match TRBD1. The CDR3 is made up of 15 amino acids. Germline CDR1 reads LGHDT; CDR2 reads YNNKEL (reference sequence). CDR3 loop: CASSLQGAGANILTF. The CDR3, as DNA: TGTGCCAGCAGCCTTCAGGGGGCTGGGGCCAACATCCTGACTTTC.

J is TRBJ2-1 and V is TRBV5-1; a weak D match, TRBD1 (6 bases). The V and J ends lost 0 bases and 8 bases respectively, with 12 bases between them. CDR3 size: 14 residues. CDR1 and CDR2 from the germline V gene are SGHRS and YFSETQ. In DNA form, the CDR3 reads TGCGCCAGCAGCTTGGACAGGGATATGTATGAGCAGTTCTTC. It translates to CASSLDRDMYEQFF.

The J gene is TRBJ2-1, the V gene TRBV5-1; 9 positions agree with TRBD1. V gave up 7 bases and J gave up 3 bases; unmatched junction bases: 8. The CDR3 spans 15 residues. The V gene's germline CDR1 is SGHRS and CDR2 YFSETQ. CDR3 protein: CASRRTGAGYNEQFF. In nucleotides, the CDR3 is TGCGCCAGCCGGCGGACAGGGGCGGGCTACAATGAGCAGTTCTTC.

For the CDR3, the DNA is TGTGCCTGGAGTCCACCGGGAGGCTACGAGCAGTACTTC. Protein product: CAWSPPGGYEQYF. J is TRBJ2-7 and V is TRBV30; 7 nucleotides align to TRBD2. The trim removed 2 bases at V and 3 bases at J, leaving 4 bases unmatched. The germline V gene encodes CDR1 GTSNPN and CDR2 SVGIG (reference sequence). The CDR3 covers 13 residues.

This chain connects TRBV30 to TRBJ2-1, with TRBD1 matching over 10 bases. Germline loops: CDR1 GTSNPN, CDR2 SVGIG (reference sequence). The trim removed 1 base at V and 4 bases at J, leaving 1 base unmatched. CDR3 size: 14 residues. CDR3 sequence (DNA): TGTGCCTGGAGTGAGGGACAGGGGTACAATGAGCAGTTCTTC. It codes for CAWSEGQGYNEQFF.

In its sample, this clonotype was seen a few times. This sequence joins TRBV5-4 and TRBJ2-7; 8 bases match TRBD1. CDR3 size: 15 residues. CDR1 SGHNT and CDR2 YYREEE come from the germline V gene (reference sequence). The junction had 7 bases not matched to a gene; V was cut back by 0 bases and J by 5 bases. For the CDR3, the DNA is TGTGCCAGCAGCTTGGCCGCGACAGGGGTCCACGAGCAGTACTTC. Its protein product is CASSLAATGVHEQYF. Variable domain in full (rest from reference TRBV5-4 and TRBJ2-7): ETGVTQSPTHLIKTRGQQVTLRCSSQSGHNTVSWYQQALGQGPQFIFQYYREEENGRGNFPPRFSGLQFPNYSSELNVNALELDDSALYLCASSLAATGVHEQYFGPGTRLTVT.

The chain uses TRBV30 and TRBJ2-7; 7 nucleotides align to TRBD1. The CDR3 loop spans 15 amino acids. From germline, CDR1 is GTSNPN and CDR2 SVGIG (reference sequence). V dropped 6 bases and J dropped 2; count of bases not matched to a gene: 13. The CDR3, as DNA: TGTGCCTGCTGGGGGTGGGCAGGGGGTACCTACGAGCAGTACTTC. Translating it yields CACWGWAGGTYEQYF.

The chain is built from TRBV29-1 and TRBJ2-3; D remains unclear. The CDR3 is 13 residues long. V shed 5 bases and J shed 3 bases, with 12 bases lying between them. Germline CDR1 is SQVTM and CDR2 is ANQGSEA. The CDR3 bases are TGCAGCGTTAGGAACTTGGAAACAGATACGCAGTATTTT. Its protein product is CSVRNLETDTQYF.

The chain couples TRBV7-9 to TRBJ1-4, with D possibly being TRBD1 (5 bases). Germline values: CDR1 SEHNR, CDR2 FQNEAQ (reference sequence). Trimming cost V 2 bases and J 7 bases, with 8 bases left between them. This CDR3 is 13 amino acids long. The CDR3 reads CASSLTTVEKLFF. CDR3 bases: TGTGCCAGCAGCTTAACGACAGTTGAAAAACTGTTTTTT. Variable domain in full (rest from reference TRBV7-9 and TRBJ1-4): DTGVSQNPRHKITKRGQNVTFRCDPISEHNRLYWYRQTLGQGPEFLTYFQNEAQLEKSRLLSDRFSAERPKGSFSTLEIQRTEQGDSAMYLCASSLTTVEKLFFGSGTQLSVL.

V gene TRBV2 combines with J gene TRBJ1-6, with 9 bases identical to TRBD1. V lost 7 bases and J lost 7; bases outside the gene matches: 8. Germline CDR1 and CDR2: SNHLY and FYNNEI. The CDR3 consists of 15 residues. The CDR3 region has the DNA TGTGCCAGCACCCCTGGACAGGGGCGAAATTCACCCCTCCACTTT. Amino acid sequence: CASTPGQGRNSPLHF.

This chain links TRBV12-3 or TRBV12-4 with TRBJ2-2, with unresolved D. This CDR3 has 13 amino acids. Trimming stripped 6 bases from V and 3 bases from J, with 8 bases between. CDR3 protein: CASRPLDTGELFF. The CDR3 nucleotides read TGTGCCAGCAGACCTCTGGACACCGGGGAGCTGTTTTTT.

The V and J genes are TRBV4-3 and TRBJ1-1; D remains ambiguous. Trimming pared 1 base from V and 4 bases from J, leaving 13 bases between. The germline V gene has CDR1 LGHNA and CDR2 YSLEER. The CDR3 consists of 15 residues. CDR3 sequence: CASSQGEAVSTEAFF. The CDR3 DNA reads TGCGCCAGCAGCCAAGGGGAGGCAGTGTCCACTGAAGCTTTCTTT.

The CDR3 loop reads CAGGIAGSYEQYF. CDR3 bases: TGTGCCGGCGGTATAGCGGGGTCCTACGAGCAGTACTTC. This chain joins TRBV6-2 or TRBV6-3 and TRBJ2-7; 8 bases line up with TRBD2. Germline trimming cut 11 bases from V and 1 base from J; bases unmatched to any gene: 7. CDR3 length: 13 residues. Germline lookup yields CDR1 MNHEY and CDR2 SVGEGT.

V usage is TRBV5-1 and J usage is TRBJ2-5; TRBD1 might be the D (6 bases). V dropped 0 bases and J dropped 4 bases, with 10 bases sitting between them. Germline values: CDR1 SGHRS, CDR2 YFSETQ. The CDR3 runs to 14 residues. The CDR3 spells CASSLAGQRETQYF. CDR3 nucleotides: TGCGCCAGCAGCTTGGCCGGACAGCGAGAGACCCAGTACTTC. Filled out from reference TRBV5-1 and TRBJ2-5, the complete variable domain reads KAGVTQTPRYLIKTRGQQVTLSCSPISGHRSVSWYQQTPGQGLQFLFEYFSETQRNKGNFPGRFSGRQFSNSRSEMNVSTLELGDSALYLCASSLAGQRETQYFGPGTRLLVL.

The rearrangement joins TRBV9 to TRBJ1-2; TRBD1 might be the D (5 bases). Per the germline V gene, CDR1 is SGDLS and CDR2 is YYNGEE. The CDR3 covers 15 residues. Deletions cut 0 bases from V and 3 bases from J, with 12 bases between. The CDR3 here is CASSVEPGADYGYTF. The CDR3 DNA sequence: TGTGCCAGCAGCGTAGAGCCCGGGGCGGACTATGGCTACACCTTC. Variable domain in full (rest from reference TRBV9 and TRBJ1-2): DSGVTQTPKHLITATGQRVTLRCSPRSGDLSVYWYQQSLDQGLQFLIQYYNGEERAKGNILERFSAQQFPDLHSELNLSSLELGDSALYFCASSVEPGADYGYTFGSGTRLTVV.